The 17 T cell receptor beta chains below come from one sample, sequenced in a study of blood T cell repertoires in COVID-19. Data came from immunoSEQ multiplex PCR; TCRdb stores just in-frame clones and leaves some out. The data hold 140,000 to 150,000 clones, with roughly 80% observed a single time. Source material: peripheral blood. Receptors originate from an older man who had recovered from COVID-19.

The chain links TRBV6-5 to TRBJ2-7; a weak D match, TRBD1 (5 bases). CDR1 is MNHEY and CDR2 is SVGAGI in the germline V gene. The CDR3 totals 15 residues. Between the trimmed V and J ends, which lost 0 bases and 4 bases, there was a span of 13 bases. Here the CDR3 reads CASSYSPGPLYEQYF. In DNA form, the CDR3 reads TGTGCCAGCAGTTACTCGCCAGGGCCCCTATACGAGCAGTACTTC.

The rearrangement links TRBV7-9 to TRBJ1-2; 7 nucleotides line up with TRBD1. V lost 2 bases to trimming and J lost 8 bases; unmatched junction nucleotides: 8. The CDR3 loop spans 14 amino acids. Germline V gene data show CDR1 as SEHNR and CDR2 as FQNEAQ (reference sequence). CDR3 residues: CASSLKEQGSGYTF. CDR3 DNA sequence: TGTGCCAGCAGCTTAAAAGAACAGGGGTCCGGCTACACCTTC.

The rearrangement uses TRBV4-1 and TRBJ2-3; weak D call: TRBD1 (5 bases). The CDR3 is 16 residues long. V lost 0 bases, J lost 1 base, and 11 bases lay in between. Germline CDR1 is MGHRA and CDR2 is YSYEKL. CDR3 nucleotides: TGCGCCAGCAGCCAAGATGTAGGGGCCGGCACAGATACGCAGTATTTT. This sequence encodes CASSQDVGAGTDTQYF.

This clone was seen only once. The rearrangement joins TRBV18 to TRBJ2-1; 7 bases line up with TRBD2. The CDR3 is 15 residues long. The V gene's germline CDR1 is KGHSH and CDR2 LQKENI. V gave up 4 bases and J gave up 8 bases; unmatched junction bases: 11. The CDR3 is CASSRGTTLHDEQFF. The DNA for the CDR3 is TGTGCCAGCTCACGAGGGACTACCCTACATGATGAGCAGTTCTTC.

The chain carries TRBV6-2 or TRBV6-3 and TRBJ2-1; 11 nucleotides line up with TRBD1. This CDR3 has 13 residues. Per germline, CDR1 MNHEY and CDR2 SVGEGT. Trimming took 4 bases from V and 15 from J; bases not matched to a gene: 8. CDR3 nucleotide sequence: TGTGCCAGCAGTTTTACGGACAGGGGGCGGGCGTTCTTC. It codes for CASSFTDRGRAFF.

The rearrangement uses TRBV29-1 and TRBJ2-3; D is unresolved. Trimming stripped 4 bases from V and 9 bases from J, with 8 bases between. Germline CDR1 is SQVTM and CDR2 is ANQGSEA. The CDR3 spans 10 residues. This CDR3 reads CSVGSRTQYF. DNA for the CDR3: TGCAGCGTTGGGAGCCGAACGCAGTATTTT.

This clone came up many times. This rearrangement joins TRBV10-3 to TRBJ1-3, with a tentative D call TRBD1 (5 bases). CDR3 size: 15 residues. CDR1 and CDR2 (germline): ENHRY, SYGVKD. The germline V and J ends were trimmed by 4 bases and 1 base, with 11 bases remaining between them. The CDR3 loop reads CAISALGGSGNTIYF. The CDR3 bases are TGTGCCATCAGTGCCCTGGGGGGATCTGGAAACACCATATATTTT.

By share, this clone ranks as medium-sized (0.01 to 0.1%). The chain combines TRBV29-1 with TRBJ2-7; 7 bases agree with TRBD1. J gave up 3 bases and V 5 bases, and 10 bases lay outside the gene matches. Germline CDR1 reads SQVTM; CDR2 reads ANQGSEA. This CDR3 comprises 14 residues. The CDR3 spells CSVSSDRAFYEQYF. DNA for the CDR3: TGCAGCGTTTCTAGTGACAGGGCTTTCTACGAGCAGTACTTC.

This clone was observed a single time. The sample holds other DNA sequences that translate to the same CDR3. CDR3 nucleotide sequence: TGCGCCAGCAGCCTCGGACTAGCGGCAGATACGCAGTATTTT. Translation: CASSLGLAADTQYF. The V call is TRBV5-1, the J call TRBJ2-3; 10 nucleotides match TRBD2. The CDR3 totals 14 residues. Germline lookup yields CDR1 SGHRS and CDR2 YFSETQ. V dropped 4 bases and J dropped 4; count of bases not matched to a gene: 3.

The chain recombines TRBV10-1 with TRBJ2-1; tentatively, D is TRBD1 (6 bases). The V gene lost 6 bases and the J gene lost 6 bases, with 15 bases spanning the gap. Germline lookup yields CDR1 WNHNN and CDR2 SYGVQD (reference sequence). The CDR3 is 14 amino acids. The DNA for the CDR3 is TGCGCCAGCAGCCGGGACACCGCCGTCAATGAGCAGTTCTTC. It is translated as CASSRDTAVNEQFF.

The chain links TRBV12-5 to TRBJ2-7, with D maybe TRBD2 (5 bases). V was trimmed by 6 bases and J by 8 bases, leaving 17 bases between them. Germline V lookup: CDR1 LGHNT, CDR2 FRNRAP. This CDR3 is 13 amino acids long. The CDR3 coding sequence is TGTGCTAGTGGCCAGCAAGAGGGCGCCCAGCAGTACTTC. The encoded protein is CASGQQEGAQQYF.

The chain has TRBV12-3 or TRBV12-4 and TRBJ1-2; D possibly corresponds to TRBD1 (5 bases). Trimming removed 3 bases at V and 6 bases at J, with 11 bases between. CDR3 size: 13 residues. CDR3 amino acids: CASSFLVGDGYTF. The CDR3 bases are TGTGCCAGCAGTTTTTTGGTAGGGGATGGCTACACCTTC.

This chain uses TRBV4-1 with TRBJ2-2; 11 nucleotides agree with TRBD2. Germline loops: CDR1 MGHRA, CDR2 YSYEKL. The CDR3 covers 16 residues. Germline trimming cut 4 bases from V and 6 bases from J; bases unmatched to any gene: 7. CDR3 sequence: CASSPRGTSGAGELFF. CDR3 in DNA: TGCGCCAGCAGCCCCCGCGGGACTAGCGGAGCCGGGGAGCTGTTTTTT.

J is TRBJ2-3 and V is TRBV3-1 (or the pseudogene TRBV3-2), with D perhaps matching TRBD2 (5 bases). The CDR3 contains 14 residues. Germline V lookup: CDR1 LGHDT, CDR2 YNNKEL (reference sequence). Trimming pared 0 bases from V and 4 bases from J, leaving 8 bases between. The CDR3 DNA reads as TGTGCCAGCAGCCAAGAGCTAGCATCAGATACGCAGTATTTT. This encodes CASSQELASDTQYF.

The chain recombines TRBV19 with TRBJ2-5, with D possibly TRBD2 on 6 matching bases. V lost 1 base to trimming and J lost 0 bases, with 9 bases between them. This CDR3 has 15 residues. The V gene's germline CDR1 is LNHDA and CDR2 SQIVND (reference sequence). The DNA for the CDR3 is TGTGCCAGTAGTATAGCAGGGACTTACCAAGAGACCCAGTACTTC. Its translation is CASSIAGTYQETQYF.

The chain uses TRBV30 and TRBJ2-2; 11 nucleotides agree with TRBD2. CDR3 size: 16 residues. The J segment lost 6 bases and the V segment lost 0 bases, leaving 6 bases of the junction unmatched. The germline CDR1 and CDR2 sequences are GTSNPN and SVGIG (reference sequence). CDR3 DNA: TGTGCCTGGAGTGTCAGGTCTAGCGGGAGGTCCGGGGAGCTGTTTTTT. Its protein product is CAWSVRSSGRSGELFF.

V usage is TRBV5-6 and J usage is TRBJ2-1; a possible D gene is TRBD2 (6 bases). CDR1 is SGHDT, CDR2 YYEEEE, per germline. V was clipped by 1 base and J by 8 bases, with 16 bases between them. The CDR3 has 15 residues. In DNA form, the CDR3 reads TGTGCCAGCAGCTTGATGGCGGGAAGAGTGGATGAGCAGTTCTTC. Protein: CASSLMAGRVDEQFF.